Listed below are T cell receptor beta chains from one sample, sequenced in a study of blood T cells in healthy people across ages. One entry per CDR3 protein results from TCRdb running MiXCR on the 5' RACE reads. The table lists 1.5 million to 1.8 million distinct CDR3 sequences, 42% of them singletons, with under 5% in the top ten. The material sequenced was blood. These receptors came from a woman younger than 30 in good health. The CDR3 runs from the conserved cysteine through the conserved F or W. Fields, in order: clone size, D gene, J gene, V gene, CDR3 DNA, CDR3 protein. D genes are given only for firm matches. Only some rows state a clone size, as once, few, many or a class for expanded clones.

clone_size: NA
d_call: NA
j_call: TRBJ2-7
v_call: TRBV7-2
cdr3_nt: TGTGCCAGCAGCCTCCGCGGAGCTTACAATGAGCAGTACTTC
cdr3_aa: CASSLRGAYNEQYF

clone_size: NA
d_call: TRBD1
j_call: TRBJ2-5
v_call: TRBV12-3/TRBV12-4
cdr3_nt: TGTGCCAGTTCAGGTTGGACAGGGAAAGAGACCCAGTACTTC
cdr3_aa: CASSGWTGKETQYF

clone_size: few
d_call: NA
j_call: TRBJ2-1
v_call: TRBV24-1
cdr3_nt: TGTGCCACCAGTGATCCCGGATACAATGAGCAGTTCTTC
cdr3_aa: CATSDPGYNEQFF

clone_size: few
d_call: NA
j_call: TRBJ2-1
v_call: TRBV11-2
cdr3_nt: TGTGCCAGCAGCTCCCCTTCGACTGTTTACAATGAGCAGTTCTTC
cdr3_aa: CASSSPSTVYNEQFF

clone_size: few
d_call: NA
j_call: TRBJ2-7
v_call: TRBV27
cdr3_nt: TGTGCCAGCAGTTTATCCACGGGACGGATGAACTACGAGCAGTACTTC
cdr3_aa: CASSLSTGRMNYEQYF

clone_size: NA
d_call: NA
j_call: TRBJ2-5
v_call: TRBV12-3/TRBV12-4
cdr3_nt: TGTGCCAGCAGTTATCTAATGCGGGAGACCCAGTACTTC
cdr3_aa: CASSYLMRETQYF

clone_size: few
d_call: NA
j_call: TRBJ2-3
v_call: TRBV7-6
cdr3_nt: TGTGCCAGCAGCCGCGATCACACAGATACGCAGTATTTT
cdr3_aa: CASSRDHTDTQYF

clone_size: once
d_call: NA
j_call: TRBJ2-3
v_call: TRBV6-9
cdr3_nt: TGTGCCAGCAGTTCTTGGCAGGGGTGGGCAGATACGCAGTATTTT
cdr3_aa: CASSSWQGWADTQYF

clone_size: few
d_call: NA
j_call: TRBJ2-7
v_call: TRBV6-5
cdr3_nt: TGTGCCAGCAGTTACTCGATCTTATCGGAAGTAGCCTACGAGCAGTACTTC
cdr3_aa: CASSYSILSEVAYEQYF

clone_size: NA
d_call: NA
j_call: TRBJ1-5
v_call: TRBV20-1
cdr3_nt: TGCAGTGCCACAGATACAGGGAGCAATCAGCCCCAGCATTTT
cdr3_aa: CSATDTGSNQPQHF

clone_size: few
d_call: TRBD1
j_call: TRBJ1-2
v_call: TRBV5-1
cdr3_nt: TGCGCCAGCAGCTCGACAGGGGACTACACCTTC
cdr3_aa: CASSSTGDYTF

clone_size: few
d_call: NA
j_call: TRBJ1-5
v_call: TRBV20-1
cdr3_nt: TGCAGTGCTAGACGGTCGGGGAAGGAGCCCCAGCATTTT
cdr3_aa: CSARRSGKEPQHF

clone_size: NA
d_call: NA
j_call: TRBJ2-5
v_call: TRBV28
cdr3_nt: TGTGCCAGCAGTATGGGGCCCCTAGAGACCCAGTACTTC
cdr3_aa: CASSMGPLETQYF

clone_size: many
d_call: TRBD2
j_call: TRBJ2-3
v_call: TRBV20-1
cdr3_nt: TGCAGTCGACATAGCGGGGGGGCAGATACGCAGTATTTT
cdr3_aa: CSRHSGGADTQYF

clone_size: NA
d_call: NA
j_call: TRBJ1-2
v_call: TRBV10-3
cdr3_nt: TGTGCCATCAGTGAGCAAAAAGGGTATGGCTACACCTTC
cdr3_aa: CAISEQKGYGYTF

clone_size: few
d_call: TRBD1
j_call: TRBJ2-1
v_call: TRBV9
cdr3_nt: TGTGCCAGCAGCGTTTCCCAGGGGGCCTACAATGAGCAGTTCTTC
cdr3_aa: CASSVSQGAYNEQFF

clone_size: few
d_call: NA
j_call: TRBJ2-7
v_call: TRBV4-1
cdr3_nt: TGCGCCAGCAGCCAAGAAAGCTCCTACAATGAGCAGTACTTC
cdr3_aa: CASSQESSYNEQYF

clone_size: many
d_call: TRBD1
j_call: TRBJ2-5
v_call: TRBV7-3
cdr3_nt: TGTGCCAGCAGCGTTCTTGGACAGGGAGGAGAGACCCAGTACTTC
cdr3_aa: CASSVLGQGGETQYF

clone_size: few
d_call: NA
j_call: TRBJ1-5
v_call: TRBV15
cdr3_nt: TGTGCCACCAGCAGAGTCCAGCAGCCCCAGCATTTT
cdr3_aa: CATSRVQQPQHF

clone_size: NA
d_call: TRBD2
j_call: TRBJ2-7
v_call: TRBV13
cdr3_nt: TGTGCCAGCAGCCGGGGGGAGATAACCTACGAGCAGTACTTC
cdr3_aa: CASSRGEITYEQYF